This TCR beta chain came from a study of CD8 T cells in Susac syndrome. Study-level results: A relatively small number of individuals underwent TCR sequencing and HLA analysis.

With random hexamers, about 0.45 to 1 ug RNA was reverse transcribed. TCRdb used MiXCR to reprocess the immunoSEQ multiplex PCR reads, holding one entry per CDR3 protein. The sample lists about 200,000 distinct CDR3 sequences, around 90% occurring once. CDR1 and CDR2 from the germline V gene are DFQATT and SNEGSKA (reference sequence). V shed 2 bases and J 8 bases; nucleotides not matched to a gene: 15. CDR3 length equals 16 residues. The multiple sclerosis controls comprised treatment-naive patients whose relapsing-remitting disease was stable or active. As for this clonotype: Its target is unknown.

The specimen sequenced was CD8+ T cells from PBMCs. The rearrangement links TRBV20-1 to TRBJ2-4; 7 positions agree with TRBD2. This clonotype was obtained from a human donor with multiple sclerosis. For the CDR3, the DNA is TGCAGTGCTAGACCCCAGGTCCCCGGGGGGAATCACATTCAGTACTTC. This sequence encodes CSARPQVPGGNHIQYF.